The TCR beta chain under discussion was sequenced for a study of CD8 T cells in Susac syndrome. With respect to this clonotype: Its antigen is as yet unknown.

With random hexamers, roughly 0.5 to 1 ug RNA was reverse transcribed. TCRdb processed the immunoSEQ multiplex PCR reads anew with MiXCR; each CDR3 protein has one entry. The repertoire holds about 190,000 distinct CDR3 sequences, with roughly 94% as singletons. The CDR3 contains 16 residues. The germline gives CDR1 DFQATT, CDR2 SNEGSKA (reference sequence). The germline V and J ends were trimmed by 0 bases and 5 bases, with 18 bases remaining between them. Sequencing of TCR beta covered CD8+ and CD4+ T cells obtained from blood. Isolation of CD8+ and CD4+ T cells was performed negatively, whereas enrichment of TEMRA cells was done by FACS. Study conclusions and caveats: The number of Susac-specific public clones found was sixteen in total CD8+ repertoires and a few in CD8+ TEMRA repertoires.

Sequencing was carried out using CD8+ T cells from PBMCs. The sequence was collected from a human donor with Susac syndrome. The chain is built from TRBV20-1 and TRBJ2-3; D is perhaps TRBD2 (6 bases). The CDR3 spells CSAREDESGLLDTQYF. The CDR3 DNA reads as TGCAGTGCTAGAGAGGACGAAAGCGGGCTTTTAGATACGCAGTATTTT.